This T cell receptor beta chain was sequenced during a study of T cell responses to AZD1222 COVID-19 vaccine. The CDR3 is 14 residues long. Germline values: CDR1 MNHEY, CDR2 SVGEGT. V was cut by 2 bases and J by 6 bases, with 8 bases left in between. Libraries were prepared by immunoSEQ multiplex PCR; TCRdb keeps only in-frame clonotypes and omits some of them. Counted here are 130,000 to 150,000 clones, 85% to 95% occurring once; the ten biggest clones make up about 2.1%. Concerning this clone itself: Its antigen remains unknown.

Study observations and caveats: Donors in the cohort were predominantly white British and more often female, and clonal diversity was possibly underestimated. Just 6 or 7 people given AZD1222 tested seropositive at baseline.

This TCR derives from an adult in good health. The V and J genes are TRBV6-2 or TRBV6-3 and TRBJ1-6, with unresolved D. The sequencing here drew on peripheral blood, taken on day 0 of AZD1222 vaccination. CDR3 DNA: TGTGCCAGCAGTTACGGGCAGCCTAATTCACCCCTCCACTTT. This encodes CASSYGQPNSPLHF.